This is a list of T cell receptor beta chains from one sample in a study of T cell responses to AZD1222 COVID-19 vaccine. Repertoires were generated with immunoSEQ multiplex PCR, while TCRdb's copy carries only in-frame clones and drops some. In the table there are roughly 96,000 clones, approximately 87% of which are singletons. The sequencing used peripheral blood, collected on day 0 of AZD1222 vaccination. These receptors all come from an adult in good health. Each CDR3 is given with its conserved first and last residue. Each record gives: V gene, clone size, J gene, D gene, CDR3 protein, CDR3 DNA. D genes are given only for firm matches. Clone size, where shown, is once, few, many, or a class for clones that have expanded.

TRBV5-4	-	TRBJ2-1	TRBD2	CASSSTSAQTYNEQFF	TGTGCCAGCAGCTCAACTAGCGCCCAAACCTACAATGAGCAGTTCTTC
TRBV6-5	-	TRBJ2-7	TRBD1	CASSPGQGGYQQYF	TGTGCCAGCAGTCCCGGACAGGGGGGATATCAGCAGTACTTC
TRBV3-1/TRBV3-2	-	TRBJ1-1	-	CASSPRGGAGGNTEAFF	TGTGCCAGCAGCCCCCGGGGCGGGGCCGGAGGCAACACTGAAGCTTTCTTT
TRBV6-5	-	TRBJ2-3	-	CASRAYNVRTDTQYF	TGTGCCAGCAGGGCTTACAACGTCCGCACAGATACGCAGTATTTT
TRBV19	-	TRBJ2-3	-	CASTGRFTGSADTQYF	TGTGCCAGTACCGGAAGGTTCACAGGGAGCGCAGATACGCAGTATTTT
TRBV29-1	few	TRBJ1-1	-	CSVERSVNTEAFF	TGCAGCGTTGAACGGTCAGTGAACACTGAAGCTTTCTTT
TRBV15	-	TRBJ1-5	-	CATSRETASRYQPQHF	TGTGCCACCAGCAGAGAAACCGCCAGCCGATATCAGCCCCAGCATTTT
TRBV5-8	few	TRBJ1-1	-	CASSSDFGTEAFF	TGTGCCAGCAGCTCGGACTTTGGCACTGAAGCTTTCTTT
TRBV6-5	-	TRBJ2-1	TRBD2	CASSYSGEGEQFF	TGTGCCAGCAGTTACTCGGGGGAGGGGGAGCAGTTCTTC
TRBV7-8	-	TRBJ1-1	-	CASSLFLNTEAFF	TGTGCCAGCAGCTTATTCTTGAACACTGAAGCTTTCTTT
TRBV7-9	-	TRBJ1-5	-	CASSFGGRNQPQHF	TGTGCCAGCAGCTTTGGGGGTAGGAATCAGCCCCAGCATTTT
TRBV25-1	-	TRBJ2-1	TRBD2	CASSHSERDYNEQFF	TGTGCCAGCAGCCACAGTGAGCGGGACTACAATGAGCAGTTCTTC
TRBV20-1	-	TRBJ2-3	-	CSASETWVRTDTQYF	TGCAGTGCTAGTGAAACTTGGGTGCGCACAGATACGCAGTATTTT
TRBV9	-	TRBJ2-1	TRBD2	CASSPRLAKASYNEQFF	TGTGCCAGCAGCCCTAGACTAGCAAAAGCCTCCTACAATGAGCAGTTCTTC